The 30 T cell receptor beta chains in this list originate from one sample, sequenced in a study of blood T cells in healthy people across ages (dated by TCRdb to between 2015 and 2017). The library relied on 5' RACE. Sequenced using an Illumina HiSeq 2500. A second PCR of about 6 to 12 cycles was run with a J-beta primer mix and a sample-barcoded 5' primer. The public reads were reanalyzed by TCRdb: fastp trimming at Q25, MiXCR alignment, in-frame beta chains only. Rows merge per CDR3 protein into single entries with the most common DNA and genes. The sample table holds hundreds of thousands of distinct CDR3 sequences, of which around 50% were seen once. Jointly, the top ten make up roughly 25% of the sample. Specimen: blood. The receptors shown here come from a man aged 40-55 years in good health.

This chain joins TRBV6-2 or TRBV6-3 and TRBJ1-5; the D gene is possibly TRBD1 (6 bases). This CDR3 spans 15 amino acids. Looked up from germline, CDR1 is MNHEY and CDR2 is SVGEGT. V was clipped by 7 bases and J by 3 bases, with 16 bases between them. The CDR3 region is CASNHRVGTNQPQHF. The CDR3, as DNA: TGTGCCAGCAATCACAGGGTGGGCACCAATCAGCCCCAGCATTTT.

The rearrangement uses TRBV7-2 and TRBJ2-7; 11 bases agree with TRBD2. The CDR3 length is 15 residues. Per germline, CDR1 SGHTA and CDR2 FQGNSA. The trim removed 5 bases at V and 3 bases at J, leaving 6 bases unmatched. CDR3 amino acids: CASSPTSGSNYEQYF. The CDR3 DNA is TGTGCCAGCAGCCCAACTAGCGGGAGTAACTACGAGCAGTACTTC.

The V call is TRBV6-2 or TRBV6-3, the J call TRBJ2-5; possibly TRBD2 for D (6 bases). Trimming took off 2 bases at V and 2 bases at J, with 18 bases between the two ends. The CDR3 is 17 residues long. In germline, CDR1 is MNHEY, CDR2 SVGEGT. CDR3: CASSYGGVASAQETQYF. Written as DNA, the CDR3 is TGTGCCAGCAGTTACGGTGGGGTCGCTAGCGCACAAGAGACCCAGTACTTC.

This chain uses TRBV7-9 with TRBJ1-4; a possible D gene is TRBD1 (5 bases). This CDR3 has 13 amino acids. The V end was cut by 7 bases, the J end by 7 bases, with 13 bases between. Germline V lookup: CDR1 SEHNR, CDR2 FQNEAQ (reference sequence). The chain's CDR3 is CASNRDGPEKLFF. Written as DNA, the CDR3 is TGTGCCAGCAACCGGGACGGTCCTGAAAAACTGTTTTTT.

Here the CDR3 reads CASSSGLARTDTQYF. The CDR3 DNA reads as TGTGCCAGCAGCTCAGGACTAGCTCGCACAGATACGCAGTATTTT. This rearrangement joins TRBV7-2 to TRBJ2-3; 8 nucleotides agree with TRBD2. Germline CDR1 reads SGHTA; CDR2 reads FQGNSA. CDR3 length: 15 amino acids. V trimming: 4 bases; J trimming: 1 base; junction bases outside the gene matches: 4.

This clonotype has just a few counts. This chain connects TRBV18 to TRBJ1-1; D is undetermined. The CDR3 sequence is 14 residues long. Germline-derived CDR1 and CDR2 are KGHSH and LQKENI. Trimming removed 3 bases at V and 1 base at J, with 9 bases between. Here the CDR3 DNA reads TGTGCCAGCTCACCTGAAACGGCGAACACTGAAGCTTTCTTT. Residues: CASSPETANTEAFF.

CDR3: CASTGDRDTYEQYF. CDR3 bases: TGTGCCAGCACCGGGGACAGGGACACCTACGAGCAGTACTTC. This sequence joins TRBV6-6 and TRBJ2-4, with 9 positions matching TRBD1. With the DNA end fitting TRBJ2-7 better, the J assignment may be wrong. CDR3 size: 14 residues. Germline CDR1 reads MNHNY; CDR2 reads SVGAGI (reference sequence).

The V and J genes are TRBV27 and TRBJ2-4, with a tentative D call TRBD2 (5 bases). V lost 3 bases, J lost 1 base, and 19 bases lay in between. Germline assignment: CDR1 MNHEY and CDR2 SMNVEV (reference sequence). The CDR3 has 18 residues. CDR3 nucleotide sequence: TGTGCCAGCAGTTTTGGTCGACCCCGGAGGTCGGCCAAAAACATTCAGTACTTC. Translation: CASSFGRPRRSAKNIQYF.

The chain's CDR3 is CASSPLAGVGANVLTF. The CDR3 coding sequence is TGTGCCAGCAGCCCGTTGGCAGGGGTTGGGGCCAACGTCCTGACTTTC. V usage is TRBV5-5 and J usage is TRBJ2-6, with D possibly TRBD1 on 6 matching bases. Per germline, CDR1 SGHKS and CDR2 YYEKEE (reference sequence). There are 16 residues in the CDR3. Trimming shortened V by 4 bases and J by 3 bases, and 14 bases separated the two germline ends. The full variable domain, its missing parts supplied by reference TRBV5-5 and TRBJ2-6, is DAGVTQSPTHLIKTRGQQVTLRCSPISGHKSVSWYQQVLGQGPQFIFQYYEKEERGRGNFPDRFSARQFPNYSSELNVNALLLGDSALYLCASSPLAGVGANVLTFGAGSRLTVL.

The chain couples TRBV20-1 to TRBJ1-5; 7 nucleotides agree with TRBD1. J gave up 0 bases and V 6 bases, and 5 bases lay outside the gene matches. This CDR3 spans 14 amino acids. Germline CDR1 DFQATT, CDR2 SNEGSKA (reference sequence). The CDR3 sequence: CSAWDSNSNQPQHF. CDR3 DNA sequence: TGCAGTGCCTGGGACAGCAATAGCAATCAGCCCCAGCATTTT.

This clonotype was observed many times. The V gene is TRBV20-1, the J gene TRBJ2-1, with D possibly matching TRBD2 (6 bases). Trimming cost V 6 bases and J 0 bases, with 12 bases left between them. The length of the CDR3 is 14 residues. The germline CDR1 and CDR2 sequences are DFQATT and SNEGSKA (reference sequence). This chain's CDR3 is CSARDGSSYNEQFF. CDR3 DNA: TGCAGTGCAAGGGACGGGAGCTCCTACAATGAGCAGTTCTTC.

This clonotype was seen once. CDR3 nucleotide sequence: TGCAGTGCTAGTCCCACCCGCGACAGGGGTAACAATGAGCAGTTCTTC. This gives the protein CSASPTRDRGNNEQFF. This chain uses TRBV20-1 with TRBJ2-1; TRBD1 agrees at 8 bases. The CDR3 contains 16 residues. Losses at the gene ends were 3 bases for V and 5 bases for J; bases not matched to a gene: 12. Germline-derived CDR1 and CDR2 are DFQATT and SNEGSKA (reference sequence).

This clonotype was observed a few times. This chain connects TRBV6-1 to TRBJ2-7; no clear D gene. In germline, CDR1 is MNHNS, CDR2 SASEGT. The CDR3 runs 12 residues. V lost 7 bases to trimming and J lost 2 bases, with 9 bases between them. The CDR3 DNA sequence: TGTGCCAGCAACCCTGCCCCCTACGAGCAGTACTTC. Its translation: CASNPAPYEQYF.

In DNA, the CDR3 is TGTGCCAGCAGCTTAGTAGGCCAAAGCTCCTACAATGAGCAGTTCTTC. The encoded protein is CASSLVGQSSYNEQFF. The chain couples TRBV11-2 to TRBJ2-1, with D unclear. The CDR3 length is 16 residues. Trimming pared 1 base from V and 0 bases from J, leaving 10 bases between. Germline CDR1 and CDR2: SGHAT and FQNNGV.

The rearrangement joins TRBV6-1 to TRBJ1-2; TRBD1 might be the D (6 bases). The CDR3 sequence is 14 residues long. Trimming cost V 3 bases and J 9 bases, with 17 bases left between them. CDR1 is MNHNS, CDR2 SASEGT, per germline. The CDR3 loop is CASSDSGALDRYTF. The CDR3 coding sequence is TGTGCCAGCAGTGATTCAGGGGCATTGGATCGCTACACCTTC.

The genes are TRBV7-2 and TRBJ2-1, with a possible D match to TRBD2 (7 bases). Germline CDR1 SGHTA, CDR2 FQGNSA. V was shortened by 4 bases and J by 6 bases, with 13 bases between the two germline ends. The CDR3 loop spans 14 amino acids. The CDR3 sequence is CASSSGGPSNEQFF. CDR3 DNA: TGTGCCAGCAGCTCGGGGGGCCCAAGCAATGAGCAGTTCTTC.

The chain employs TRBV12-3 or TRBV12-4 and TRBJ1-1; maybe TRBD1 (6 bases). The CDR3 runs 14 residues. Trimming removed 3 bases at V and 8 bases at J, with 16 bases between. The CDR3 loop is CASSFVTGSREAFF. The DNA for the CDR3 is TGTGCCAGCAGTTTTGTAACAGGGAGTAGAGAAGCTTTCTTT.

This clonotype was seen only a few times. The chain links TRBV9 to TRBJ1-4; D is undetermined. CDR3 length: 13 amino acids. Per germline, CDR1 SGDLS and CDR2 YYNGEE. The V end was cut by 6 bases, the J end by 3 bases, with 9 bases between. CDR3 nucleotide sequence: TGTGCCAGCACGGGGATTGCTAATGAAAAACTGTTTTTT. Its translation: CASTGIANEKLFF.

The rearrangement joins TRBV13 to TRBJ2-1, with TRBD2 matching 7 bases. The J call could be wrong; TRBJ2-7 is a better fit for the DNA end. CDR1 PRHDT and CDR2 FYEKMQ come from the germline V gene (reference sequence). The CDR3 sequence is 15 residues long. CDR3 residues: CASSEPGGPYNEQYF. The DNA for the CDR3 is TGTGCCAGCAGCGAACCGGGAGGACCCTACAATGAGCAGTACTTC.

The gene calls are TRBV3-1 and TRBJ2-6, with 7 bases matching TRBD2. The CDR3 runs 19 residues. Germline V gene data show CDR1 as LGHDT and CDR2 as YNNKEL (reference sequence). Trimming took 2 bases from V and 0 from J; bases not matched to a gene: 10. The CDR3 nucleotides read TGTGCCAGCAGCCAACCTCAGGGAGGGTTTAGCTCTGGGGCCAACGTCCTGACTTTC. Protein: CASSQPQGGFSSGANVLTF.

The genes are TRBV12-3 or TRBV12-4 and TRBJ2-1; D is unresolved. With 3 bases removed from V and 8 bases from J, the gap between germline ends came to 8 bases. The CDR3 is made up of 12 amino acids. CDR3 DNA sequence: TGTGCCAGCAGTTTCATGGATTATGAGCAGTTCTTC. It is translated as CASSFMDYEQFF.

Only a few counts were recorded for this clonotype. CDR3 loop: CASMAGAADTQYF. CDR3 bases: TGTGCCAGCATGGCGGGAGCGGCAGATACGCAGTATTTT. This chain joins TRBV2 and TRBJ2-3, with 7 nucleotides matching TRBD2. V was clipped by 7 bases and J by 4 bases; unmatched bases: 5. Germline lookup yields CDR1 SNHLY and CDR2 FYNNEI. The CDR3 length is 13 residues.

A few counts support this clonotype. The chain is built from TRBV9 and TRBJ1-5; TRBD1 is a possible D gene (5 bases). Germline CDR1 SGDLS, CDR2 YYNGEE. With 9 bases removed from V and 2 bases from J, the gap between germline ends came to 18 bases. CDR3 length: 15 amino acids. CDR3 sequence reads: CAKLGRGGGNQPQHF. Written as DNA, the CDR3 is TGTGCCAAACTGGGGAGGGGTGGAGGCAATCAGCCCCAGCATTTT. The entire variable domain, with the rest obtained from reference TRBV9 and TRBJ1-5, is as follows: DSGVTQTPKHLITATGQRVTLRCSPRSGDLSVYWYQQSLDQGLQFLIQYYNGEERAKGNILERFSAQQFPDLHSELNLSSLELGDSALYFCAKLGRGGGNQPQHFGDGTRLSIL.

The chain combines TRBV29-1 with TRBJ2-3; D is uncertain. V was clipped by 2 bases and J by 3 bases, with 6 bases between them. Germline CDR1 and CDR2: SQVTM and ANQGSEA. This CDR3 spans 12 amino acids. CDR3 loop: CSVEHMTDTQYF. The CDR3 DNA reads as TGCAGCGTTGAACACATGACAGATACGCAGTATTTT.

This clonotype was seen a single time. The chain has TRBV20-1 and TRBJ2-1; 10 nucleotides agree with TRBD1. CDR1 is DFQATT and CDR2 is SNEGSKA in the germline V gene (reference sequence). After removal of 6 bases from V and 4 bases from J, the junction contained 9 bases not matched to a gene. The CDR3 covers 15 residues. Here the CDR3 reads CSAHPRDRGYNEQFF. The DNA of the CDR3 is TGCAGTGCGCATCCCCGGGACAGGGGATACAATGAGCAGTTCTTC.

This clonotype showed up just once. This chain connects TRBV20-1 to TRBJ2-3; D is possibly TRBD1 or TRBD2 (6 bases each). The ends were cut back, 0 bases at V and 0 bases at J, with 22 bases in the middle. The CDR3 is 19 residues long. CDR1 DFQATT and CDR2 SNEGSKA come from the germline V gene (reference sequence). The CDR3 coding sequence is TGCAGTGCTAGAGATATCCCCCTCGGGGGCCGCCGTAGCACAGATACGCAGTATTTT. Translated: CSARDIPLGGRRSTDTQYF.

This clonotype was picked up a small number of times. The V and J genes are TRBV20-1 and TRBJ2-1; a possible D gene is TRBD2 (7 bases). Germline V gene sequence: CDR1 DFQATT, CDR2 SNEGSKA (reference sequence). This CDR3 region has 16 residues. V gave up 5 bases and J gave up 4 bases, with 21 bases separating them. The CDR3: CSAPGWGRGTYNEQFF. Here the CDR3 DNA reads TGCAGTGCTCCCGGTTGGGGGCGGGGGACATACAATGAGCAGTTCTTC.

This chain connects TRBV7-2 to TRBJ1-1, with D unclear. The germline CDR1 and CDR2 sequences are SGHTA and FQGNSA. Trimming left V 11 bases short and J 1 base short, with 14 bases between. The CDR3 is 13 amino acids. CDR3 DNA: TGTGCCGTGACCGACACCTCGAACACTGAAGCTTTCTTT. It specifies CAVTDTSNTEAFF. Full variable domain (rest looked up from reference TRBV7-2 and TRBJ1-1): GAGVSQSPSNKVTEKGKDVELRCDPISGHTALYWYRQSLGQGLEFLIYFQGNSAPDKSGLPSDRFSAERTGGSVSTLTIQRTQQEDSAVYLCAVTDTSNTEAFFGQGTRLTVV.

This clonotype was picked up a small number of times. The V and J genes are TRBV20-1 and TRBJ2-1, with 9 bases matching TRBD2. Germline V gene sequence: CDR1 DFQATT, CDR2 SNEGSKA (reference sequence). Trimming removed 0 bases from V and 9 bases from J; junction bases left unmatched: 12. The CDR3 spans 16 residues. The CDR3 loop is CSARERRGLAGTEQFF. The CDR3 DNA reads TGCAGTGCTAGAGAACGGCGGGGGCTAGCGGGGACTGAGCAGTTCTTC.

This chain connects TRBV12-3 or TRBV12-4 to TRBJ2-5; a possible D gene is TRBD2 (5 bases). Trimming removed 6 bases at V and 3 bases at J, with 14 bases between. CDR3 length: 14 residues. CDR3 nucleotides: TGTGCCAGCAGAGACACGGGGAATAAAGAGACCCAGTACTTC. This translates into CASRDTGNKETQYF.